The 3 T cell receptor beta chains below all came from one sample that was sequenced in a study of response to subunit inactivated influenza vaccine. TCRdb recomputed calls from the RT-PCR reads with MiXCR, one row per CDR3 protein. The table includes some 800,000 distinct CDR3 sequences, 21% detected once. The sample here was PBMCs from blood, taken 5 to 6 days after vaccination. Receptors were obtained from a man between 45 and 60 years old who received an inactivated influenza vaccine.

V gene TRBV12-3 or TRBV12-4 combines with J gene TRBJ1-1; no clear D gene. The CDR3 totals 14 residues. V was shortened by 5 bases and J by 2 bases, with 12 bases between the two germline ends. The CDR3: CASSRHSGNTEAFF. The CDR3 bases are TGTGCCAGCAGTCGACACTCCGGCAACACTGAAGCTTTCTTT.

The rearrangement links TRBV11-2 to TRBJ2-1; 11 nucleotides match TRBD2. After removal of 4 bases from V and 4 bases from J, the junction contained 3 bases not matched to a gene. Per germline, CDR1 SGHAT and CDR2 FQNNGV. This CDR3 has 15 amino acids. This CDR3 reads CASSWLAGGYNEQFF. CDR3 sequence (DNA): TGTGCCAGCAGCTGGTTAGCGGGAGGGTACAATGAGCAGTTCTTC. Full variable domain (outside the CDR3, taken from reference TRBV11-2 and TRBJ2-1): EAGVAQSPRYKIIEKRQSVAFWCNPISGHATLYWYQQILGQGPKLLIQFQNNGVVDDSQLPKDRFSAERLKGVDSTLKIQPAKLEDSAVYLCASSWLAGGYNEQFFGPGTRLTVL.

The chain couples TRBV20-1 to TRBJ2-2; 15 nucleotides match TRBD2. After removal of 1 base from V and 5 bases from J, the junction contained 8 bases not matched to a gene. CDR3 size: 18 residues. Germline-derived CDR1 and CDR2 are DFQATT and SNEGSKA (reference sequence). The CDR3 reads CSARGGLAGGRGTGELFF. The CDR3 DNA follows: TGCAGTGCTAGAGGGGGACTAGCGGGAGGCCGTGGAACCGGGGAGCTGTTTTTT.